This T cell receptor (beta chain) stems from a study of beta chain features in type 1 diabetes. Study in general: Examined across all samples were over 85 million sorted cells. General observations from the study: Among patients, naive, central memory and Treg TCRB repertoires appeared more similar than among healthy donors.

The CDR3 loop spans 15 amino acids. With 1 base removed from V and 8 bases from J, the gap between germline ends came to 15 bases. From germline, CDR1 is SGHVS and CDR2 FQNEAQ. The authors reverse transcribed all of the isolated RNA, so sequencing captured expressed TCRB transcripts. Libraries were prepared by immunoSEQ multiplex PCR; TCRdb keeps only in-frame clonotypes and omits some of them. The sample lists hundreds of thousands of clones, 15% to 17% occurring once. Points on this clone: Its cognate antigen is unknown.

Stem cell-like memory, regulatory, central memory and naive CD4+ cells were sorted via CD45RO/CCR7/CD25/CD127/CD95/CD27. This chain joins TRBV7-8 and TRBJ2-1; D call uncertain. The clonotype originates from a man in his late teens or twenties in good health. Material: naive CD4+ T cells from blood. This CDR3 is CASSLVAIQLHEQFF. The DNA for the CDR3 is TGTGCCAGCAGCTTAGTAGCCATACAATTGCATGAGCAGTTCTTC.